This T cell receptor beta chain was retrieved from a study of CD8 T cells in ankylosing spondylitis. Findings of the study overall: Seemingly characteristic of ankylosing spondylitis blood was a TCR beta motif consisting of 7 or 8 highly homologous variants. Disease-linked clones were reportedly significantly enriched in matched ankylosing spondylitis synovial fluid.

The CDR3 runs 14 residues. Germline values: CDR1 MGHRA, CDR2 YSYEKL. The J segment lost 3 bases and the V segment lost 4 bases, leaving 2 bases of the junction unmatched. Library preparation for TCR beta used quantitative 5'-RACE with molecular barcodes. One entry per CDR3 protein, called by TCRdb with MiXCR from the 5' RACE reads. The sample consists of 500,000 to 650,000 distinct CDR3 sequences, approximately 5.3% of them appearing once. This clonotype was observed at least ten times. Its antigen is not identified. This chain connects TRBV4-1 to TRBJ2-7, with TRBD2 identical over 11 bases. The sample was blood, either unsorted or a sorted T cell fraction (not recorded which). This TCR derives from a male donor with ankylosing spondylitis. The CDR3 region has the DNA TGCGCCAGCAGCCTCGGGACTAGCGGCTACGAGCAGTACTTC. Translated: CASSLGTSGYEQYF.